The present TCR beta chain was sequenced within a study of human T cells and chemical hapten exposure. As to time point: pre-sensitization, week 0. The sample's treatment: therapeutic diphenylcyclopropenone sensitization with weekly scalp DPC. Donors were 18 to 70-year-old alopecia patients suitable for DPC. This CDR3 is 15 amino acids long. Trimming took 4 bases from V and 6 from J; bases not matched to a gene: 6. This clonotype has only a few counts. Its antigen is undetermined. Regarding the study as a whole: Those TCRs sitting above 1 in 1000 frequency stayed the same with DPC sensitization. Patch test score tracked positively with PT1 expanded TCR counts.

A single record per CDR3 protein comes from TCRdb applying MiXCR to the RACE reads. The sample has 250,000 or so distinct CDR3 sequences, 8.6% seen once. The source was whole blood, collected in connection with sensitization to the hapten diphenylcyclopropenone (DPC). This receptor was taken from a middle-aged woman with alopecia areata. Some clones in this sample may be carry-over from other donors' samples. The chain couples TRBV12-3 or TRBV12-4 to TRBJ2-3, with 11 bases lining up with TRBD2. The CDR3 loop reads CASSSRLAGTDTQYF. CDR3 bases: TGTGCCAGCAGTTCGCGACTAGCGGGAACTGATACGCAGTATTTT.